Each of the 32 T cell receptor beta chains below was sequenced from the same sample in a study of response to subunit inactivated influenza vaccine. TCRdb called the RT-PCR reads again in MiXCR, with one record for every CDR3 protein. The sample has fewer than 700,000 distinct CDR3 sequences; over 10% are singletons. The sequences come from PBMCs from blood, collected about 40 days after vaccination. The origin of the receptors is a man in his fifties who received an inactivated influenza vaccine.

There are a few counts of this clonotype. The genes are TRBV20-1 and TRBJ2-3; perhaps TRBD2 as D (7 bases). The CDR3 runs 14 residues. The V end lost 5 bases, the J end lost 0 bases, and 12 bases lay between the germline ends. The germline V gene encodes CDR1 DFQATT and CDR2 SNEGSKA (reference sequence). The CDR3 DNA sequence: TGCAGTGCTCGGGGGGCCTCTAGCACAGATACGCAGTATTTT. Amino acid sequence: CSARGASSTDTQYF.

This clonotype was picked up a small number of times. The chain is built from TRBV20-1 and TRBJ2-7; possibly TRBD1 or TRBD2 for D (5 bases each). CDR1 is DFQATT and CDR2 is SNEGSKA in the germline V gene (reference sequence). The CDR3 spans 13 residues. Trimming shortened V by 6 bases and J by 5 bases, and 17 bases separated the two germline ends. The CDR3 DNA reads TGCAGTGCGACCAACGGACGGGACGACGAGCAGTACTTC. It encodes CSATNGRDDEQYF.

This clonotype was observed a few times. The chain has TRBV20-1 and TRBJ2-2; D remains unclear. This CDR3 is 14 amino acids long. The V gene lost 0 bases and the J gene lost 4 bases, with 9 bases spanning the gap. Germline CDR1 is DFQATT and CDR2 is SNEGSKA (reference sequence). DNA of the CDR3: TGCAGTGCTAGAGAAGGGTTTAGCACCGGGGAGCTGTTTTTT. Residues: CSAREGFSTGELFF.

This clonotype has just a few counts. The chain joins TRBV4-3 to TRBJ1-3; D is possibly TRBD1 (5 bases). This CDR3 has 16 amino acids. From germline, CDR1 is LGHNA and CDR2 YSLEER. The V end lost 0 bases, the J end lost 3 bases, and 12 bases lay between the germline ends. The CDR3 nucleotides are TGCGCCAGCAGCCAAGATGAGGCGGGGCTTGGAAACACCATATATTTT. Its protein is CASSQDEAGLGNTIYF.

CDR3 residues: CASSQDHLTLGQFF. DNA for the CDR3: TGTGCCAGCAGCCAAGATCATCTCACCCTGGGGCAGTTCTTC. The chain combines TRBV3-1 with TRBJ2-1; D ambiguous. Per germline, CDR1 LGHDT and CDR2 YNNKEL (reference sequence). The CDR3 runs to 14 residues. V was clipped by 0 bases and J by 12 bases, with 15 bases between them.

This clonotype was seen many times. The chain links TRBV6-5 to TRBJ2-3; D unclear. The CDR3 runs 12 residues. V lost 6 bases and J lost 5, with 9 bases in between. Germline V gene sequence: CDR1 MNHEY, CDR2 SVGAGI. The CDR3, as DNA: TGTGCCAGCAGATCAATGGAAGATACGCAGTATTTT. Translation gives CASRSMEDTQYF.

This clonotype was observed a few times. The chain recombines TRBV7-3 with TRBJ1-1, with D perhaps TRBD1 (6 bases). Deletions cut 5 bases from V and 4 bases from J, with 11 bases between. Per germline, CDR1 SGHTA and CDR2 FQGTGA. The CDR3 totals 13 residues. The CDR3 reads CASSPGESTEAFF. The CDR3 DNA reads as TGTGCCAGCAGCCCAGGGGAATCCACTGAAGCTTTCTTT.

A few counts support this clonotype. The genes are TRBV6-5 and TRBJ1-6; D uncertain. The CDR3 loop spans 14 amino acids. CDR1 is MNHEY, CDR2 SVGAGI, per germline. With 2 bases removed from V and 8 bases from J, the gap between germline ends came to 10 bases. The CDR3 sequence: CASSYADLHSPLHF. The CDR3 DNA reads as TGTGCCAGCAGTTACGCCGACCTGCATTCACCCCTCCACTTT.

Only a few counts were recorded for this clonotype. The V gene is TRBV11-2, the J gene TRBJ2-7, with D perhaps TRBD1 (5 bases). In germline, CDR1 is SGHAT, CDR2 FQNNGV. Trimming took 4 bases from V and 2 from J, leaving 9 bases between them. This CDR3 has 13 amino acids. CDR3 coding DNA: TGTGCCAGCAGCTCCAGGGTTGCCTACGAGCAGTACTTC. Translating gives CASSSRVAYEQYF.

The J gene is TRBJ2-3, the V gene TRBV4-3; 10 bases match TRBD1. Per germline, CDR1 LGHNA and CDR2 YSLEER. V lost 0 bases and J lost 0; bases outside the gene matches: 9. The CDR3 runs to 19 residues. The CDR3 DNA reads as TGCGCCAGCAGCCAAGAGGCGGACAGGGGGTTCACTAGCACAGATACGCAGTATTTT. This gives the protein CASSQEADRGFTSTDTQYF.

The J gene is TRBJ1-1, the V gene TRBV28, with a possible D match to TRBD1 (5 bases). This CDR3 has 11 amino acids. Germline V CDR1 and CDR2: MDHEN, SYDVKM. Trimming cost V 6 bases and J 11 bases, with 13 bases left between them. Here the CDR3 reads CASSSWSGAFF. CDR3 coding DNA: TGTGCCAGCAGCTCGTGGTCAGGGGCTTTCTTT.

The gene calls are TRBV5-1 and TRBJ1-4; TRBD1 aligns across 10 bases. Trimming removed 1 base from V and 0 bases from J; junction bases left unmatched: 12. Germline CDR1 SGHRS, CDR2 YFSETQ. The CDR3 is 20 residues long. The CDR3: CASSLKLGQGLLPTNEKLFF. CDR3 bases: TGCGCCAGCAGCTTGAAGTTGGGACAGGGGTTGCTTCCAACTAATGAAAAACTGTTTTTT.

In its sample, this clonotype was seen many times. The J gene is TRBJ2-7, the V gene TRBV12-3 or TRBV12-4; 7 bases map to TRBD1. The trim removed 5 bases at V and 2 bases at J, leaving 3 bases unmatched. The CDR3 is 13 amino acids. The CDR3 DNA reads TGTGCCAGCAGTATAGGACAGGCCTACGAGCAGTACTTC. Protein product: CASSIGQAYEQYF.

This clonotype has ten or more counts. The CDR3 protein is CASSSQQGPGSNQPQHF. Here the CDR3 DNA reads TGTGCCAGCAGCTCTCAACAAGGACCCGGGAGCAATCAGCCCCAGCATTTT. The rearrangement links TRBV7-9 to TRBJ1-5; D is uncertain. CDR1 and CDR2 (germline): SEHNR, FQNEAQ (reference sequence). The CDR3 sequence is 17 residues long. V was trimmed by 4 bases and J by 1 base, leaving 17 bases between them.

The rearrangement uses TRBV20-1 and TRBJ2-1, with TRBD2 matching over 7 bases. Trimming at V came to 4 bases and at J to 7 bases, leaving 7 bases not matched to a gene. Germline values: CDR1 DFQATT, CDR2 SNEGSKA (reference sequence). The CDR3 runs 13 residues. Here the CDR3 DNA reads TGCAGTGCTATGGCGGGAGTCATGAATGAGCAGTTCTTC. This codes for CSAMAGVMNEQFF.

This clonotype was detected a few times. V and J are TRBV4-2 and TRBJ2-3; TRBD2 agrees at 8 bases. Germline values: CDR1 LGHNA, CDR2 YNFKEQ. This CDR3 is 15 amino acids long. V trimming: 2 bases; J trimming: 3 bases; junction bases outside the gene matches: 4. CDR3 residues: CASSQFAGGTDTQYF. DNA of the CDR3: TGTGCCAGCAGCCAATTTGCGGGGGGAACAGATACGCAGTATTTT.

This rearrangement joins TRBV5-1 to TRBJ2-5; 8 bases agree with TRBD1. V shed 0 bases, J shed 5 bases, and the junction held 6 bases outside the gene matches. Germline assignment: CDR1 SGHRS and CDR2 YFSETQ. The CDR3 has 15 residues. CDR3 DNA: TGCGCCAGCAGCTTGGGACAGGGGATCAAGGAGACCCAGTACTTC. It encodes CASSLGQGIKETQYF.

Here the CDR3 reads CASTVNPGLAGGGHEQFF. The CDR3 DNA reads TGTGCCAGCACCGTCAACCCGGGACTAGCGGGAGGGGGGCATGAGCAGTTCTTC. The rearrangement links TRBV6-2 or TRBV6-3 to TRBJ2-1; the match to TRBD2 covers 16 bases. The V segment lost 7 bases and the J segment 8 bases; nucleotides outside the gene matches: 14. The CDR3 length is 18 residues. Looked up from germline, CDR1 is MNHEY and CDR2 is SVGEGT.

This clonotype was recorded a few times. This rearrangement joins TRBV7-2 to TRBJ1-2; D possibly corresponds to TRBD1 (5 bases). CDR3 size: 12 residues. V lost 5 bases and J 7 bases, leaving 11 bases between the germline ends. Germline V gene data show CDR1 as SGHTA and CDR2 as FQGNSA. The CDR3: CASSPGISGYTF. CDR3 coding DNA: TGTGCCAGCAGCCCAGGGATAAGTGGCTACACCTTC.

This clonotype was picked up many times. V and J are TRBV20-1 and TRBJ2-7; a weak D match, TRBD2 (6 bases). Per germline, CDR1 DFQATT and CDR2 SNEGSKA (reference sequence). This CDR3 contains 13 residues. V lost 3 bases to trimming and J lost 3 bases, with 12 bases between them. CDR3 sequence: CSASSQAGYEQYF. CDR3 DNA sequence: TGCAGTGCTAGCAGTCAAGCGGGCTACGAGCAGTACTTC.

This clonotype was detected a few times. The chain employs TRBV10-2 and TRBJ2-1; 10 nucleotides agree with TRBD2. This CDR3 comprises 14 residues. Germline V gives CDR1 WSHSY, CDR2 SAAADI. The V gene end was trimmed by 2 bases and the J gene end by 6 bases; junction bases not matched to a gene: 1. CDR3 DNA: TGCGCCAGCAGTGAGGGGACTAGCGTCAATGAGCAGTTCTTC. Its translation is CASSEGTSVNEQFF.

The table lists this clonotype with many counts. The chain links TRBV9 to TRBJ2-3; D uncertain. The CDR3 extends over 14 amino acids. V shed 4 bases and J shed 3 bases, with 12 bases lying between them. Germline CDR1 SGDLS, CDR2 YYNGEE. The CDR3: CASSFTHATDTQYF. CDR3 DNA sequence: TGTGCCAGCAGCTTCACCCACGCGACAGATACGCAGTATTTT.

A few counts support this clonotype. The chain links TRBV7-9 to TRBJ2-2, with D tentatively TRBD1 (5 bases). The CDR3 sequence is 15 residues long. Trimming took off 2 bases at V and 7 bases at J, with 14 bases between the two ends. Germline-derived CDR1 and CDR2 are SEHNR and FQNEAQ (reference sequence). CDR3 region: CASSLKATGLGELFF. CDR3 nucleotides: TGTGCCAGCAGCTTAAAAGCAACAGGCCTCGGGGAGCTGTTTTTT.

This clonotype was seen a few times. The chain is built from TRBV5-5 and TRBJ1-6, with 10 bases identical to TRBD1. Trimming took 4 bases from V and 7 from J; bases not matched to a gene: 5. CDR1 and CDR2 from the germline V gene are SGHKS and YYEKEE (reference sequence). The CDR3 is 15 amino acids. The CDR3 sequence: CASSEGGQGNSPLHF. As DNA, the CDR3 is TGTGCCAGCAGCGAGGGGGGACAGGGGAATTCACCCCTCCACTTT.

This clonotype was recorded many times. This chain uses TRBV15 with TRBJ1-3, with a tentative D call TRBD1 (6 bases). Between the trimmed V and J ends, which lost 5 bases and 15 bases, there was a span of 20 bases. Germline assignment: CDR1 LNHNV and CDR2 YYDKDF (reference sequence). The CDR3 extends over 13 amino acids. The CDR3, as DNA: TGTGCCACCAGCGTAGCGAGCGAAGGACAGAAATATTTT. Protein product: CATSVASEGQKYF.

With respect to this clonotype: This may stem from a read error, because a much larger clone lies one nucleotide away. This chain joins TRBV6-4 and TRBJ2-3, with unresolved D. The CDR3 is made up of 14 amino acids. Trimming removed 4 bases from V and 6 bases from J, with 14 bases in between. Germline CDR1 is MRHNA and CDR2 is SNTAGT. In DNA form, the CDR3 reads TGTGCCAGCAGTGTCCGACCAGACATGGATACGCAGTATTTT. It is translated as CASSVRPDMDTQYF.

This clonotype was recorded many times. Written as DNA, the CDR3 is TGCAGTGCTAGAGGCCCAAATAATTCACCCCTCCACTTT. As protein: CSARGPNNSPLHF. The rearrangement uses TRBV20-1 and TRBJ1-6; D remains unclear. The CDR3 contains 13 residues. Germline CDR1 reads DFQATT; CDR2 reads SNEGSKA (reference sequence). The V end was cut by 1 base, the J end by 5 bases, with 6 bases between.

This chain connects TRBV12-3 or TRBV12-4 to TRBJ2-5; TRBD1 matches at 9 bases. V lost 6 bases to trimming and J lost 6 bases; unmatched junction nucleotides: 5. CDR3 size: 13 residues. The DNA of the CDR3 is TGTGCCAGCAGGTCTACAGGGGGCCAGACCCAGTACTTC. Translation: CASRSTGGQTQYF.

The chain employs TRBV11-2 and TRBJ2-6; D may be TRBD1 or TRBD2 (5 bases each). V was trimmed by 2 bases and J by 0 bases, leaving 23 bases between them. The CDR3 has 21 residues. Germline CDR1 reads SGHAT; CDR2 reads FQNNGV. The CDR3 DNA sequence: TGTGCCAGCAGCTTATTTTCCCCCGGGACCGAAAGATTCTCTGGGGCCAACGTCCTGACTTTC. Translation: CASSLFSPGTERFSGANVLTF.

This clonotype came up a few times. The rearrangement joins TRBV6-6 to TRBJ2-5; 9 positions agree with TRBD1. The CDR3 length is 13 residues. Trimming cost V 10 bases and J 5 bases; bases outside gene matches: 8. The germline CDR1 and CDR2 sequences are MNHNY and SVGAGI (reference sequence). The CDR3 here is CAIRDRERETQYF. CDR3 DNA sequence: TGTGCCATCAGGGACAGGGAGCGGGAGACCCAGTACTTC.

This clonotype was recorded a few times. This chain uses TRBV6-2 or TRBV6-3 with TRBJ1-5; 9 bases map to TRBD1. CDR1 and CDR2 from the germline V gene are MNHEY and SVGEGT. The J segment lost 4 bases and the V segment lost 7 bases, leaving 2 bases of the junction unmatched. The CDR3 sequence is 13 residues long. CDR3 amino acids: CASKGTGNQPQHF. The CDR3, as DNA: TGTGCCAGCAAAGGGACAGGGAATCAGCCCCAGCATTTT.

This clonotype was detected ten times or more. This chain uses TRBV15 with TRBJ2-5; D is undetermined. The length of the CDR3 is 16 residues. The V gene lost 1 base and the J gene lost 0 bases, with 12 bases spanning the gap. Germline V CDR1 and CDR2: LNHNV, YYDKDF (reference sequence). The chain's CDR3 is CATSRVPRMYQETQYF. The CDR3 bases are TGTGCCACCAGCAGAGTTCCTCGGATGTACCAAGAGACCCAGTACTTC.